This paragraph covers one TCR beta chain sequence. The antigen remains undetermined. V was trimmed by 3 bases and J by 0 bases, leaving 17 bases between them. This CDR3 has 18 amino acids. Germline-derived CDR1 and CDR2 are SGHVS and FNYEAQ. The source of the sample is a study of T cell repertoires in cytomegalovirus infection. TCRdb re-derived calls from the reads in MiXCR, one entry per CDR3 protein. The repertoire holds about 830,000 distinct CDR3 sequences, with about 33% as singletons. The chain is built from TRBV7-6 and TRBJ2-2, with D possibly being TRBD1 (6 bases). Material: cultured CD8+ T cells from PBMCs, obtained from culture after CMV antigen stimulation. The clonotype originates from a human donor in good health (CMV status not recorded). Some clones in this sample may be carry-over from other donors' samples. As DNA, the CDR3 is TGTGCCAGCAGCTTCCCCCCCCAGGGACAAGCGAACACCGGGGAGCTGTTTTTT. It specifies CASSFPPQGQANTGELFF.